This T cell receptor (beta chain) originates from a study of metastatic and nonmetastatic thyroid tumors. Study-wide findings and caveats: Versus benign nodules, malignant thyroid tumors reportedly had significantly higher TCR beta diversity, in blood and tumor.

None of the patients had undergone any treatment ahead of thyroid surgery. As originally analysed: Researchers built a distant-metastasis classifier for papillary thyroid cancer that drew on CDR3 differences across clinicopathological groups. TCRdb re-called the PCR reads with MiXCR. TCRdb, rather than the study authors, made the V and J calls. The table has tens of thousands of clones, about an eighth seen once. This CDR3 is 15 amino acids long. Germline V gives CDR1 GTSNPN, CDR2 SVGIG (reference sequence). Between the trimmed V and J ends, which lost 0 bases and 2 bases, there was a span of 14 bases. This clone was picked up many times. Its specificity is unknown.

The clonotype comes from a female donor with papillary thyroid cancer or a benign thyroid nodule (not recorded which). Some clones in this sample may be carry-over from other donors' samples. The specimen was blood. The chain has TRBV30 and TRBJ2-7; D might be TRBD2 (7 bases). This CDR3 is CAWSVGGGGTYEQYF. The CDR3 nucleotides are TGTGCCTGGAGTGTTGGGGGAGGGGGGACCTACGAGCAGTACTTC.